This T cell receptor (beta chain) appears in the sequencing data of a study of T cells in Graves' hyperthyroidism and ophthalmopathy. Amplification of TCR beta CDR3 regions was performed using RNA transcripts as template. TCR CDR3 underwent first-round RT-PCR with the HTBI primer set. MiXCR, run by TCRdb on the multiplex PCR reads, gives a single entry per CDR3 protein. Among 500,000 to 550,000 distinct CDR3 sequences listed, roughly 20% were seen once. This sequence was found in a young man with Graves' hyperthyroidism. The sequencing sample was made of blood.

The CDR3 region is CASSASGTGPYEQYF. CDR3 nucleotide sequence: TGTGCCAGCAGCGCCTCCGGGACAGGGCCCTACGAGCAGTACTTC. The chain uses TRBV9 and TRBJ2-7, with TRBD1 matching 9 bases. The CDR3 length is 15 residues. Germline V lookup: CDR1 SGDLS, CDR2 YYNGEE. Trimming removed 3 bases from V and 2 bases from J; junction bases left unmatched: 6.